This T cell receptor beta chain is from a study of T cell responses to AZD1222 COVID-19 vaccine (dated by TCRdb to the early 2020s). Notes on the research overall: TCR sequencing was performed for over 230 trial participants, of whom around 210 were given two doses of AZD1222 and around 26 were given two doses of MenACWY control vaccine. Trial participants were enrolled by age into 18-55, 56-69 and 70-plus year subgroups, with approximately 150, 30 and 60 TCR-sequenced participants respectively. Broad study findings and their caveats: Spike-specific TCR breadth and depth rose significantly after two AZD1222 doses compared with day 0 and with MenACWY recipients. The vaccine-associated CD4 TCRs covered the entire spike protein, and the dominant responses fell in regions 160-218 and 743-854. Because no day 14 peak-response samples were available, repertoires were characterized only after the peak T cell response. Participants were mostly white British, with more females than males. The authors suggested clonal diversity may have been underestimated. Reportedly, close to half of the unique spike-specific TCRs recognized epitopes lying outside the regions that are mutated in the B.1.351 and B.1.1.7 variants. In the small 56-69-year group, the increase in depth fell short of significance, most likely because of low power. Conclusions about previously exposed vaccinees are limited, since just 6 or 7 AZD1222 recipients were seropositive for SARS-CoV-2 at baseline.

A word on this clone: Its target antigen remains unknown. No much larger clone exists at a distance of one base, and base qualities are not known.

V trim: 7 bases; J trim: 3 bases; unmatched bases: 9. The CDR3 sequence holds 15 residues, the cysteine and phenylalanine included. The DNA shown is the 45-base CDR3, in frame from base 1. The germline V gene (reference sequence) gives CDR1 as LGHDT and CDR2 as YNNKEL. The sample's time point label is to be understood as: about 28 days (+/-7) after the second vaccine dose. Because spike-specific TCR depth and breadth did not differ between the two schedules, AZD1222 recipients who got a second dose at roughly 4 weeks were pooled with those who got a second dose at roughly 12 weeks. Vaccinee samples came from UK trials COV001 and COV002, including a single-blind randomized controlled phase 2/3 trial of AZD1222 (ChAdOx1 nCoV-19) in healthy adults. Trial participant PBMC samples were collected at day 0 and day 28 after the second dose for TCRbeta chain sequencing. The CDR3 regions of human TCRbeta chains were analyzed by immunosequencing. In the original analysis: TCRs in the repertoires were matched against a reference library of SARS-CoV-2-specific TCRs that had been generated with the MIRA antigen-specificity platform. Breadth meant the fraction of unique TCRs that were SARS-CoV-2-associated, whereas depth meant the fraction of total T cells that were SARS-CoV-2-associated. Using the MIRA data, every spike-specific TCR was mapped to the spike region that the TCR reacted to and assigned to either a CD4 or a CD8 class. Log10-transformed breadth and depth values were compared by one-way ANOVA with Sidak's multiple comparisons tests. Imported from immuneACCESS, the table was reduced by TCRdb to in-frame sequences with V and J called. These copies leave out some clones; in studies compared against another copy, an unresolved V gene accounts for under half, and the cause of the remainder is not known. The V and J calls and clone size come from that table; D and trimming were worked out from the DNA. Recorded for this sample are tens of thousands of clones; 89% of them occurred a single time. Less than 6% of the sample belongs to the ten largest clones.

The TCR sequence derives from an adult who received the AZD1222 COVID-19 vaccine. Recombination joined TRBV3-1 (or the pseudogene TRBV3-2) with TRBJ2-1; TRBD2 agrees with 7 junctional bases. Material: peripheral blood, obtained 28 days after the second AZD1222 dose. The DNA sequence is given as TGTGCCAGCACCCTCTCTGCTAGCGGCTACAATGAGCAGTTCTTC. It encodes CASTLSASGYNEQFF.